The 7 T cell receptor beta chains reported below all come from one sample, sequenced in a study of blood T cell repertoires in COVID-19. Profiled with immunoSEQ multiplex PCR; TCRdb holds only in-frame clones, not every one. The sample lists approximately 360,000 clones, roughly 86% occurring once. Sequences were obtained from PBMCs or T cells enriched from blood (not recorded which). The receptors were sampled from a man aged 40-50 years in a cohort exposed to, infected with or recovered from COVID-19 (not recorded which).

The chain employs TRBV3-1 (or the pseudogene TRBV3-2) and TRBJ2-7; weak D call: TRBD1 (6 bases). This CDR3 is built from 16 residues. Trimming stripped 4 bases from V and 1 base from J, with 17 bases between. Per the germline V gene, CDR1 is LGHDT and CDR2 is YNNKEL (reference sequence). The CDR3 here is CASSPVRDTLSYEQYF. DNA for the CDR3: TGTGCCAGCAGCCCAGTCCGGGACACACTTTCCTACGAGCAGTACTTC.

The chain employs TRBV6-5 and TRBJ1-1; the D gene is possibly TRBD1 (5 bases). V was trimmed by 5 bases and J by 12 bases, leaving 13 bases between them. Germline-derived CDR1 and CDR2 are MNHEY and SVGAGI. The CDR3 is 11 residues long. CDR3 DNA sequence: TGTGCCAGCAGTACACAGGAGATGACTTTCTTT. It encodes CASSTQEMTFF.

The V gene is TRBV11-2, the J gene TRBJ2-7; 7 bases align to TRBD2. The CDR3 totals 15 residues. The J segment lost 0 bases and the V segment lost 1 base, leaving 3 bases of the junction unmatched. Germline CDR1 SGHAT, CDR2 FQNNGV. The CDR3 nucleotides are TGTGCCAGCAGCTTAGTAGCGGGCCCCTCCTACGAGCAGTACTTC. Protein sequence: CASSLVAGPSYEQYF. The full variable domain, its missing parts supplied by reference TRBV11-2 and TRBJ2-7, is EAGVAQSPRYKIIEKRQSVAFWCNPISGHATLYWYQQILGQGPKLLIQFQNNGVVDDSQLPKDRFSAERLKGVDSTLKIQPAKLEDSAVYLCASSLVAGPSYEQYFGPGTRLTVT.

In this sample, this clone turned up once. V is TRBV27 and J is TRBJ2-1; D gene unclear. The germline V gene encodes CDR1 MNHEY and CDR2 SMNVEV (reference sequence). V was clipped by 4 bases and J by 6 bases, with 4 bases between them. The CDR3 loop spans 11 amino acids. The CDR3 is CASSSLNEQFF. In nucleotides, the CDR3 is TGTGCCAGCAGTTCACTCAATGAGCAGTTCTTC.

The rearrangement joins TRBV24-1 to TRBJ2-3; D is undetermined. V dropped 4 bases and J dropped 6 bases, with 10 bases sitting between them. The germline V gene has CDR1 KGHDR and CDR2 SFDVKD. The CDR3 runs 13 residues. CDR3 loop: CATSDALLDTQYF. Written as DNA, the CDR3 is TGTGCCACCAGTGACGCGTTATTGGATACGCAGTATTTT.

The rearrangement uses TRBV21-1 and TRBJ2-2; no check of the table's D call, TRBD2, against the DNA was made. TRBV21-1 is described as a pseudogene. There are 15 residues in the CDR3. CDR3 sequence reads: CASSGGTPGPGELFF. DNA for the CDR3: TGTGCCAGCAGCGGGGGGACCCCGGGCCCCGGGGAGCTGTTTTTT.

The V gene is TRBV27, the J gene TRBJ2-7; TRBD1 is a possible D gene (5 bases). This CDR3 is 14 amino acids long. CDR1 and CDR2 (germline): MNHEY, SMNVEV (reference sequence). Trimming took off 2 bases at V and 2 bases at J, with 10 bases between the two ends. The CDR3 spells CASSLRQTAYEQYF. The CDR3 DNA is TGTGCCAGCAGTTTACGACAGACCGCCTACGAGCAGTACTTC.